This T cell receptor (beta chain) was recorded in a study of cytomegalovirus exposure and HLA in healthy donors. Study-level background: Membership in the Caucasian-associated ancestry cluster was found for about four fifths of around 380 genotyped donors.

This clone has more than one count but fewer than ten. Its specificity is not known. Vbeta (60) and Jbeta (13) primers were used in the PCR. The data were produced by immunoSEQ multiplex PCR, yet TCRdb's version contains in-frame clones alone and is incomplete. The sample gives about 120,000 clones, 79% of which show up once; roughly 2% is in the top ten. V lost 4 bases to trimming and J lost 2 bases, with 19 bases between them. CDR1 is SGHRS, CDR2 YFSETQ, per germline. This CDR3 has 17 residues. General observations from the study: Analysis was carried out at a later point, and it linked a missense DCLRE1C variant to TCR beta V- and J-gene trimming. The study dropped some indistinguishable V segments, TRBV6-2 and TRBV6-3 among them.

Sequencing was done on a sample of PBMCs. This TCR derives from a young man in good health and CMV-seronegative. The chain employs TRBV5-1 and TRBJ1-3; D gene ambiguous. CDR3 coding DNA: TGCGCCAGCAGCCTGGCCCCTCTCAGCGAGGCTGGAAACACCATATATTTT. Encoded protein: CASSLAPLSEAGNTIYF. Full variable domain (outside the CDR3, taken from reference TRBV5-1 and TRBJ1-3): KAGVTQTPRYLIKTRGQQVTLSCSPISGHRSVSWYQQTPGQGLQFLFEYFSETQRNKGNFPGRFSGRQFSNSRSEMNVSTLELGDSALYLCASSLAPLSEAGNTIYFGEGSWLTVV.